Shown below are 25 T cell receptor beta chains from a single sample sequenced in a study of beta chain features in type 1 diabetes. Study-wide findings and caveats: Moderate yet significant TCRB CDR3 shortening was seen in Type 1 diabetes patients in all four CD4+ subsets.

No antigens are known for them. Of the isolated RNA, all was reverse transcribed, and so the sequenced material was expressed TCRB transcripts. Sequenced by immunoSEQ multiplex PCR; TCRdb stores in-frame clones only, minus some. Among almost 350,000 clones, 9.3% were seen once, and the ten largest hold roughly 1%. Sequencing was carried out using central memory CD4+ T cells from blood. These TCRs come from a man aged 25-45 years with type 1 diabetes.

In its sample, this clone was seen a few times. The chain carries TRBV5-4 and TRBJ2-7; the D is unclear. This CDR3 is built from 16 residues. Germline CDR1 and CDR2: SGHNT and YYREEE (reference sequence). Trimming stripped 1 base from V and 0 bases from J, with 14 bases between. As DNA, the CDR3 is TGTGCCAGCAGCTTGTCGTCCGGAACAAGCTCCTACGAGCAGTACTTC. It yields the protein CASSLSSGTSSYEQYF.

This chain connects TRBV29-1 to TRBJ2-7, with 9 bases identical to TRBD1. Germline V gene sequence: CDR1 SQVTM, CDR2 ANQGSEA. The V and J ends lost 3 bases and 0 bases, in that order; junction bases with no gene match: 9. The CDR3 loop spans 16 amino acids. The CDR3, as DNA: TGCAGCGTTGACCAAGGGCACAGGGGGCTCTCCTACGAGCAGTACTTC. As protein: CSVDQGHRGLSYEQYF.

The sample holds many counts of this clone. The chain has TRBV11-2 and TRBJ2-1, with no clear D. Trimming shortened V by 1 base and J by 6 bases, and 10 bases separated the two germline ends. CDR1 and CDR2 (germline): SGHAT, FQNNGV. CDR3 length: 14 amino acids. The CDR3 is CASSLARAVNEQFF. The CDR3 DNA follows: TGTGCCAGCAGCTTAGCTAGGGCAGTCAATGAGCAGTTCTTC.

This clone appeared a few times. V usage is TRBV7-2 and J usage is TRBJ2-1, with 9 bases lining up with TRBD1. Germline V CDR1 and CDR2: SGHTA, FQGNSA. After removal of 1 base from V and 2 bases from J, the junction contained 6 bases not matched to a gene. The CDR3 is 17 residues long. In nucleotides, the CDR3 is TGTGCCAGCAGCTTAGAGGGTGGGACAGGGACCTACAATGAGCAGTTCTTC. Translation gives CASSLEGGTGTYNEQFF.

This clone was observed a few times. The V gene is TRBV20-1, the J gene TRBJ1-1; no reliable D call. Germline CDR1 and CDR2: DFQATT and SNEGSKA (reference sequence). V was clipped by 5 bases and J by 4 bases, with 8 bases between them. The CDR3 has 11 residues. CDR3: CSAQPATEAFF. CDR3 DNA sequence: TGCAGTGCTCAACCGGCCACTGAAGCTTTCTTT.

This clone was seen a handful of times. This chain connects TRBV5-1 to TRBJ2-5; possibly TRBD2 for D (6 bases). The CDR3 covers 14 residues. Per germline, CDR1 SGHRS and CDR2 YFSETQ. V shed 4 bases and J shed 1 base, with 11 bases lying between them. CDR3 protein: CASSQTRSQETQYF. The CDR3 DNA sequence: TGCGCCAGCAGCCAGACTAGATCCCAAGAGACCCAGTACTTC. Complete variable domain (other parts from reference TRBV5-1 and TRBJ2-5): KAGVTQTPRYLIKTRGQQVTLSCSPISGHRSVSWYQQTPGQGLQFLFEYFSETQRNKGNFPGRFSGRQFSNSRSEMNVSTLELGDSALYLCASSQTRSQETQYFGPGTRLLVL.

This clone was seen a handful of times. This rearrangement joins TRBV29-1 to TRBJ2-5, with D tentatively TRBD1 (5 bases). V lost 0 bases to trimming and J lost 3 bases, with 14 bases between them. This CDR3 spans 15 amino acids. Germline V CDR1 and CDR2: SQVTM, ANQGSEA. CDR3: CSVEEAGRVKETQYF. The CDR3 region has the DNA TGCAGCGTTGAAGAGGCCGGCAGGGTAAAAGAGACCCAGTACTTC.

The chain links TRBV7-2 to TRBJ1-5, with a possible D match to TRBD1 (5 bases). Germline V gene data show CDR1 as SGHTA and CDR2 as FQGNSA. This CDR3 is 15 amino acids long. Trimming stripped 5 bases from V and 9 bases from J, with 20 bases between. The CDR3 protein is CASSDGAAWLGPQHF. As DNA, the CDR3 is TGTGCCAGCAGCGATGGGGCCGCTTGGTTGGGGCCCCAGCATTTT.

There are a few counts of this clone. This CDR3 reads CASSLDGRAGELFF. DNA for the CDR3: TGTGCCAGCAGCTTAGATGGGCGGGCCGGGGAGCTGTTTTTT. The J gene is TRBJ2-2, the V gene TRBV5-6; weak D call: TRBD2 (5 bases). CDR1 is SGHDT and CDR2 is YYEEEE in the germline V gene. The CDR3 is made up of 14 amino acids. V was cut by 2 bases and J by 6 bases, with 11 bases left in between. The full variable domain, in which reference TRBV5-6 and TRBJ2-2 provide the parts outside the CDR3, is DAGVTQSPTHLIKTRGQQVTLRCSPKSGHDTVSWYQQALGQGPQFIFQYYEEEERQRGNFPDRFSGHQFPNYSSELNVNALLLGDSALYLCASSLDGRAGELFFGEGSRLTVL.

The CDR3 spells CASSEHLLRPGRNTEAFF. For the CDR3, the DNA is TGTGCCAGCAGTGAGCATCTCTTACGGCCAGGACGAAACACTGAAGCTTTCTTT. The chain couples TRBV25-1 to TRBJ1-1; D gene uncertain. The CDR3 length is 18 residues. V lost 3 bases to trimming and J lost 2 bases, with 22 bases between them. Germline values: CDR1 MGHDK, CDR2 SYGVNS.

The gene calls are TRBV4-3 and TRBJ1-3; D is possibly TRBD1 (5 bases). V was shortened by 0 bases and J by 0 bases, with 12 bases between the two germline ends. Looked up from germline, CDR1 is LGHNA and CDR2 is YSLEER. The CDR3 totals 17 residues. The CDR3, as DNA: TGCGCCAGCAGCCAAGATAAGGGGTCATACTCTGGAAACACCATATATTTT. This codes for CASSQDKGSYSGNTIYF.

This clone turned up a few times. CDR3 sequence: CASRFTGTGNSPGSYEQYF. The CDR3 coding sequence is TGCGCCAGCAGGTTTACCGGGACAGGGAATTCGCCGGGCTCCTACGAGCAGTACTTC. The genes are TRBV5-1 and TRBJ2-7; 9 nucleotides match TRBD1. CDR1 is SGHRS and CDR2 is YFSETQ in the germline V gene. Losses at the gene ends were 5 bases for V and 0 bases for J; bases not matched to a gene: 18. This CDR3 region has 19 residues.

CDR3 sequence: CASSITTVYEQYF. Written as DNA, the CDR3 is TGTGCCAGTAGTATAACGACAGTTTACGAGCAGTACTTC. The J gene is TRBJ2-7, the V gene TRBV19; TRBD1 might be the D (5 bases). Trimming pared 2 bases from V and 4 bases from J, leaving 9 bases between. CDR3 size: 13 residues. Germline V CDR1 and CDR2: LNHDA, SQIVND (reference sequence).

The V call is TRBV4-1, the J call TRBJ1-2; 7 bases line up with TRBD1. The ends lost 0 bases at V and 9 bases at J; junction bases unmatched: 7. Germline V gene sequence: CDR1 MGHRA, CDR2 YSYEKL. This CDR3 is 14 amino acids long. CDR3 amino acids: CASSQDPRTGRYTF. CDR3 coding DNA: TGCGCCAGCAGCCAAGATCCGAGGACAGGACGCTACACCTTC.

CDR3 in DNA: TGTGCCAGCAGCACCGGGGCGGGGGGTACAGATACGCAGTATTTT. It translates to CASSTGAGGTDTQYF. This chain uses TRBV4-2 with TRBJ2-3; 8 bases line up with TRBD2. Trimming at V came to 5 bases and at J to 3 bases, leaving 7 bases not matched to a gene. The CDR3 extends over 15 amino acids. Per the germline V gene, CDR1 is LGHNA and CDR2 is YNFKEQ.

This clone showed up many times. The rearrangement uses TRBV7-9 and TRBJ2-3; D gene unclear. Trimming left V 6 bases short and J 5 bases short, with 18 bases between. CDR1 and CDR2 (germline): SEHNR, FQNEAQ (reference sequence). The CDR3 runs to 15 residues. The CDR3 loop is CASSPPPRIGDTQYF. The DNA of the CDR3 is TGTGCCAGCAGTCCACCCCCCCGTATTGGAGATACGCAGTATTTT. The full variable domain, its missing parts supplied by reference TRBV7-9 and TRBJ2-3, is DTGVSQNPRHKITKRGQNVTFRCDPISEHNRLYWYRQTLGQGPEFLTYFQNEAQLEKSRLLSDRFSAERPKGSFSTLEIQRTEQGDSAMYLCASSPPPRIGDTQYFGPGTRLTVL.

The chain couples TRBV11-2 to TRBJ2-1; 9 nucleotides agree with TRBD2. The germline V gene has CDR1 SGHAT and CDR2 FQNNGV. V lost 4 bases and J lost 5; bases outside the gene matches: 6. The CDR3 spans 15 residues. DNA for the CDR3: TGTGCCAGCAGCTCTCTTGGCGGGGGGGACAATGAGCAGTTCTTC. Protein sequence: CASSSLGGGDNEQFF.

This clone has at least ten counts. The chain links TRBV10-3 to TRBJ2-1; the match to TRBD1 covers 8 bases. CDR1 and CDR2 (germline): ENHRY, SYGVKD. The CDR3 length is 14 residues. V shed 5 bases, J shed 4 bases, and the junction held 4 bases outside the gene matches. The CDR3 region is CAISQGAGYNEQFF. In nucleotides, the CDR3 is TGTGCCATCAGTCAGGGGGCTGGTTACAATGAGCAGTTCTTC.

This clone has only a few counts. CDR3 DNA: TGTGCCAGCAGCTTAGATAGCGGGGATTACAACATTCAGTACTTC. Protein: CASSLDSGDYNIQYF. The rearrangement joins TRBV7-9 to TRBJ2-4; 8 bases are a match to TRBD2. The CDR3 loop spans 15 amino acids. The V segment lost 1 base and the J segment 7 bases; nucleotides outside the gene matches: 6. Germline V gene sequence: CDR1 SEHNR, CDR2 FQNEAQ (reference sequence).

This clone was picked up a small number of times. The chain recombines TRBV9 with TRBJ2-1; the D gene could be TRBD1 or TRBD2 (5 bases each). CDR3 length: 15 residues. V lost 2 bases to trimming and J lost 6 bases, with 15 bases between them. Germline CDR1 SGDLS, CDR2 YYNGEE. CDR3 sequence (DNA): TGTGCCAGCAGCGTCCGGGACGGCCTCGCCAATGAGCAGTTCTTC. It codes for CASSVRDGLANEQFF. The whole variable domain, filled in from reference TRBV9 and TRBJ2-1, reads DSGVTQTPKHLITATGQRVTLRCSPRSGDLSVYWYQQSLDQGLQFLIQYYNGEERAKGNILERFSAQQFPDLHSELNLSSLELGDSALYFCASSVRDGLANEQFFGPGTRLTVL.

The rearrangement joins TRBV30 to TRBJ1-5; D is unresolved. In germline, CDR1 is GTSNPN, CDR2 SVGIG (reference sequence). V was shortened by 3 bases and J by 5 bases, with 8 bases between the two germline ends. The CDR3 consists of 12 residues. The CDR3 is CAWSYYYQPQHF. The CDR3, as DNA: TGTGCCTGGAGCTATTATTATCAGCCCCAGCATTTT.

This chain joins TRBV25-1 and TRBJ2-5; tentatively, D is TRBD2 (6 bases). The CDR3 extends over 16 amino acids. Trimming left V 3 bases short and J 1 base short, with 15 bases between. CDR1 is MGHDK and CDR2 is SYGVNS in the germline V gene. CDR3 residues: CASSETPGLGQETQYF. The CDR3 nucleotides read TGTGCCAGCAGTGAGACCCCGGGACTCGGCCAAGAGACCCAGTACTTC.

In DNA form, the CDR3 reads TGTGCCTGGACCGGAACATTTAATTCACCCCTCCACTTT. It is translated as CAWTGTFNSPLHF. The rearrangement uses TRBV30 and TRBJ1-6; the D is unclear. CDR3 size: 13 residues. Looked up from germline, CDR1 is GTSNPN and CDR2 is SVGIG (reference sequence). The V gene lost 4 bases and the J gene lost 6 bases, with 10 bases spanning the gap.

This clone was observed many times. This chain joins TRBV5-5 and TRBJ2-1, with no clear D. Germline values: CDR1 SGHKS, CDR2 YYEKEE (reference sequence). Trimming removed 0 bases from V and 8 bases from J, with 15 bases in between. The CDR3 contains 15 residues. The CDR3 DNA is TGTGCCAGCAGCTTGGGGTACAGTGGTGAGGATGAGCAGTTCTTC. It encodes CASSLGYSGEDEQFF.

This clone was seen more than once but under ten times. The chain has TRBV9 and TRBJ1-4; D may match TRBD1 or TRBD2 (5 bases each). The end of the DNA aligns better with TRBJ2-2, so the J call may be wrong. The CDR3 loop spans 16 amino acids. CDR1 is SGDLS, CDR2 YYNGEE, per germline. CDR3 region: CASSPRPSNLGEELFF. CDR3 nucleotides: TGTGCCAGCAGCCCCCGGCCCTCAAACTTGGGGGAGGAGCTGTTTTTT.